This T cell receptor beta chain was observed in a study of T cell clonality in common variable immunodeficiency. TCRdb keeps only in-frame clones here, not all; method: immunoSEQ multiplex PCR. The sample shows around 42,000 clones, none of them appearing just once. Study results and limitations: Compared with controls, CVID subjects had fewer shared TCRbeta clones.

Blood samples were heparinized, roughly 5 to 8 ml per donor. The CDR3 spans 18 residues. Germline V gene sequence: CDR1 MGHRA, CDR2 YSYEKL. Unmatched junction bases numbered 12, after V lost 4 bases and J lost 2 bases. At least ten counts were recorded for this clone. Its antigen is not identified. The read comes to an end 3 residues before the CDR3 does, leaving the germline J gene to fill in the end. The TCR was taken from a person aged 18-70 years in good health. The V gene is TRBV4-1, the J gene TRBJ2-3; 10 nucleotides line up with TRBD1. Sequenced input: peripheral blood mononuclear cells. Incomplete CDR3 DNA: TGCGCCAGCAGCCCGAAGGGGGCCGGACAGGGGGTCACAGATACG. This gives the protein CASSPKGAGQGVTDT. The CDR3 in full is CASSPKGAGQGVTDTQYF.